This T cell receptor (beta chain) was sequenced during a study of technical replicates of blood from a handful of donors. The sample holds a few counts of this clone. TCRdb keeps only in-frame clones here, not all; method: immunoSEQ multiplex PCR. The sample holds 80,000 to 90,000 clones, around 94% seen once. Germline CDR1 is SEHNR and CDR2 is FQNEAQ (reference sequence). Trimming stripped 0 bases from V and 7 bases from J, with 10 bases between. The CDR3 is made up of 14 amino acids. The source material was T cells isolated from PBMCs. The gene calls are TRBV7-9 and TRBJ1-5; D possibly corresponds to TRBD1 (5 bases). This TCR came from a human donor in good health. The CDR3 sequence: CASSLAEGAQPQHF. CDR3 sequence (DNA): TGTGCCAGCAGCTTAGCTGAAGGGGCACAGCCCCAGCATTTT.